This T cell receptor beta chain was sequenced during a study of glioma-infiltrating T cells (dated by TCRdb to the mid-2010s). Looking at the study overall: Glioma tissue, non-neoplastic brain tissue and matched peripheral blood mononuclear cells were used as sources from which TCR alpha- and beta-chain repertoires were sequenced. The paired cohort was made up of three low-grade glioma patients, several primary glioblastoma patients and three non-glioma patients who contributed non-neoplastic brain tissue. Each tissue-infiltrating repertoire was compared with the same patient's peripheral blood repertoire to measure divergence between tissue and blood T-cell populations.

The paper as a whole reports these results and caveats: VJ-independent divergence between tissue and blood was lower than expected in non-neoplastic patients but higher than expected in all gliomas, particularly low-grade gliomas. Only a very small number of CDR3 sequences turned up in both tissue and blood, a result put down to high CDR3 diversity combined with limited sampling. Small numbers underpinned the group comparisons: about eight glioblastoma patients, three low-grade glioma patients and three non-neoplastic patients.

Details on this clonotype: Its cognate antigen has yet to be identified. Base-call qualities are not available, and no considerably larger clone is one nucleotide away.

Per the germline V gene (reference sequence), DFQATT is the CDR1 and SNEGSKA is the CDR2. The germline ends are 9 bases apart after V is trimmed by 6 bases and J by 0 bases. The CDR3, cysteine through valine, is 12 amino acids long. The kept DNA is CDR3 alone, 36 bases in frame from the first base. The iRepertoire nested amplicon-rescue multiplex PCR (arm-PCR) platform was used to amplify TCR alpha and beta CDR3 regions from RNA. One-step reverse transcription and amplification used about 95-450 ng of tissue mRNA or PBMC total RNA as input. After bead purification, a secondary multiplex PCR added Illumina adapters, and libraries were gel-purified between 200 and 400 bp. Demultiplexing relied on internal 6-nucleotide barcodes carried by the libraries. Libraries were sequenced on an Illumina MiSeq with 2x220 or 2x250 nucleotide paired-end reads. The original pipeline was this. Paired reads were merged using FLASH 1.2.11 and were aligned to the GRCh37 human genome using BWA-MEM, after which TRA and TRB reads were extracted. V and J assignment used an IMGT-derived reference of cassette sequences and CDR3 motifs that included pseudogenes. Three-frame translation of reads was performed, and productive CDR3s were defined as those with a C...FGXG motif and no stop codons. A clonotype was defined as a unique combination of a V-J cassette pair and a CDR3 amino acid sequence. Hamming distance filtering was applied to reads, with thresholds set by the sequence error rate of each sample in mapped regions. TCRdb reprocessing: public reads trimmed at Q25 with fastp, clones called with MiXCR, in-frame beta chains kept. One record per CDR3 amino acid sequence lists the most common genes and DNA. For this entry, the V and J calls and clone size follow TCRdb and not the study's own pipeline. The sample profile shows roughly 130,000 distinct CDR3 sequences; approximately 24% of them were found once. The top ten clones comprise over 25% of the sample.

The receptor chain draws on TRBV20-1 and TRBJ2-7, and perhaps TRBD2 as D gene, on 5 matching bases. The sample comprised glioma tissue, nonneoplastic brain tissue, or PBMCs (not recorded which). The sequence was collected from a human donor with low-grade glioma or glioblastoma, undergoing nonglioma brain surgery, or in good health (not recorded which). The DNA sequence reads TGCAGTGCCACACGGGACTCCTACGAGCAGTACGTC. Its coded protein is CSATRDSYEQYV.